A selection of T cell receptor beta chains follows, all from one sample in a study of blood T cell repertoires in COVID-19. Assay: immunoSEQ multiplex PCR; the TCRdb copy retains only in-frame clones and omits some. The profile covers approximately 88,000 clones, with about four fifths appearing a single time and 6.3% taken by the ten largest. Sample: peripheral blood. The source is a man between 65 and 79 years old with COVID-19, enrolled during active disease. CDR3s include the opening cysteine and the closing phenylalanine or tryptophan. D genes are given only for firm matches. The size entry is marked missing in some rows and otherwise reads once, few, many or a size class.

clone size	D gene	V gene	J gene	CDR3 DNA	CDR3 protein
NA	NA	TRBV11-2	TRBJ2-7	TGTGCCAGCAGCTTCAATACAGACGAGCAGTACTTC	CASSFNTDEQYF
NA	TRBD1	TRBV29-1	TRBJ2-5	TGCAGCGTTGATGGACAGGTCGATGAGACCCAGTACTTC	CSVDGQVDETQYF
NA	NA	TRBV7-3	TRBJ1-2	TGTGCCAGCAGCTTAAGCGGGGGCAGTGGCTACACCTTC	CASSLSGGSGYTF
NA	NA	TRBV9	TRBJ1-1	TGTGCCAGCAGCGTAGGCCCCCGGGCTGAAGCTTTCTTT	CASSVGPRAEAFF
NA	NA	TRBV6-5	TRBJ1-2	TGTGCCAGCAGTTACAATGGTCCTAATTCTGGTGGCTACACCTTC	CASSYNGPNSGGYTF
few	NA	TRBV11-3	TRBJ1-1	TGTGCCAGCAGCCCCCGGGGGGGCGCCGAAGCTTTCTTT	CASSPRGGAEAFF
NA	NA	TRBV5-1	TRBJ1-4	TGCGCCAGCAGCTTGAACTCTAATGAAAAACTGTTTTTT	CASSLNSNEKLFF
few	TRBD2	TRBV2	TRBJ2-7	TGTGCCAGCAGAGGACTAGCGGGTGTCTACGAGCAGTACTTC	CASRGLAGVYEQYF
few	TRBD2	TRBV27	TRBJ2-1	TGTGCCAGCAGTTTTGAGGGACTAGCGGGAGCGGGGTCCTACAATGAGCAGTTCTTC	CASSFEGLAGAGSYNEQFF
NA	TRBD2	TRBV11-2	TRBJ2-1	TGTGCCAGCAGCGCCAGCGGGAGGTACAATGAGCAGTTCTTC	CASSASGRYNEQFF
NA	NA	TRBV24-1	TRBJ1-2	TGTGCCACCAGTGATAGAGCAGGGTCCGTCTATGGCTACACCTTC	CATSDRAGSVYGYTF
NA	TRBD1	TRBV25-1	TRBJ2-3	TGTGCCAGCAGTGTCACAGGGGGTACAGATACGCAGTATTTT	CASSVTGGTDTQYF
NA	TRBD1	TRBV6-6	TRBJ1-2	TGTGCCAGCAGTTACTCAGGGGGCGGGGATGGCTACACCTTC	CASSYSGGGDGYTF
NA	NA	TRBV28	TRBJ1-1	TGTGCCAGCATCGGGAACACTGAAGCTTTCTTT	CASIGNTEAFF
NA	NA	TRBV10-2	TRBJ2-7	TGCGCCAGCACTATGGGCCCTGGCTACGAGCAGTACTTC	CASTMGPGYEQYF
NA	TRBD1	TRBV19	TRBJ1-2	TGTGCCAGTAGGCAACAGGGGGCGCGGTATAATGGCTACACCTTC	CASRQQGARYNGYTF
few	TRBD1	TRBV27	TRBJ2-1	TGTGCCAGCAGTTCACCATCGGGACAGGGGAACAATGAGCAGTTCTTC	CASSSPSGQGNNEQFF
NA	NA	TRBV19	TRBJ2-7	TGTGCCAGTAGTCCCCGGACCGGGACCTACGAGCAGTACTTC	CASSPRTGTYEQYF
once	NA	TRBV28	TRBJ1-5	TGTGCCAGCGGCGATCCTAGGGGTGGTCAGCCCCAGCATTTT	CASGDPRGGQPQHF
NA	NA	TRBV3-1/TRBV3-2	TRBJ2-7	TGTGCCAGCAGCGGGGACATTCGCTACGAGCAGTACTTC	CASSGDIRYEQYF
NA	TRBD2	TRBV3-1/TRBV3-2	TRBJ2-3	TGTGCCAGCAGCCAAGATCAAGGGCGCGGGAGTGGAAGCACAGATACGCAGTATTTT	CASSQDQGRGSGSTDTQYF
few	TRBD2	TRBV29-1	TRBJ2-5	TGCAGCGTTGGTGGAGCGGGAGGGAAAGAGACCCAGTACTTC	CSVGGAGGKETQYF
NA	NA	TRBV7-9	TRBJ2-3	TGTGCCAGCAGCTCGGACAGCTCCACAGATACGCAGTATTTT	CASSSDSSTDTQYF
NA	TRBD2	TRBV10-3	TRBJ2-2	TGTGCCATCTCCGCGGGGACTAGCGGGAGGGCCCTCGGGGAGCTGTTTTTT	CAISAGTSGRALGELFF
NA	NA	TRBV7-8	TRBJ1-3	TGTGCCAGCAGCTTAGGCAGGAACTCTGGAAACACCATATATTTT	CASSLGRNSGNTIYF
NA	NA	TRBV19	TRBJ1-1	TGTGCCAGTAGTATAGATCCCAGGCCTACTGAAGCTTTCTTT	CASSIDPRPTEAFF
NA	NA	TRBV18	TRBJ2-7	TGTGCCAGCTCACCAATAAGCGGCGCGTCTTACGAGCAGTACTTC	CASSPISGASYEQYF
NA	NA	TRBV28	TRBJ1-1	TGTGCCAGCCCACGCCAAGGGGAAAGTATCAGTACTGAAGCTTTCTTT	CASPRQGESISTEAFF
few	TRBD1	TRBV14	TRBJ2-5	TGTGCCAGCAGCCAACGACAGGGGGTTGGAGAGACCCAGTACTTC	CASSQRQGVGETQYF
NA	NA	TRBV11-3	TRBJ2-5	TGTGCCAGCAGCTTAATTGGGGGGGAGACCCAGTACTTC	CASSLIGGETQYF
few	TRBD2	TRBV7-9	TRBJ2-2	TGTGCCAGCAGCTTATTAGCGGGAGGCGCGAACACCGGGGAGCTGTTTTTT	CASSLLAGGANTGELFF
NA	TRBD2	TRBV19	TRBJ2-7	TGTGCCAGTAGAAGTGGTAGCGGGGGGAACTACGAGCAGTACTTC	CASRSGSGGNYEQYF
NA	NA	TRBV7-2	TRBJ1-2	TGTGCCAGCAGTTTCCCGACAGGAGGCTATGGCTACACCTTC	CASSFPTGGYGYTF
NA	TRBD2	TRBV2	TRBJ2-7	TGTGCCAGCAGGTCGCCTTCTGGCGGGGGGCCTGCCTACGAGCAGTACTTC	CASRSPSGGGPAYEQYF
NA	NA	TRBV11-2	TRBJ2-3	TGTGCCAGCAGCCCCTCGACAGGTGGGGGCGGAGATACGCAGTATTTT	CASSPSTGGGGDTQYF
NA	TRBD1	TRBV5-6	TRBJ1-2	TGTGCCAGCAGCCCGGATCCAGGGGGCAACCTCGGCTACACCTTC	CASSPDPGGNLGYTF
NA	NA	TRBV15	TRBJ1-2	TGTGCCACTGCTTGGCAGGGCGATTATGGCTACACCTTC	CATAWQGDYGYTF
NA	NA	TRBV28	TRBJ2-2	TGTGCCAGCAACGAGCAGAACACCGGGGAGCTGTTTTTT	CASNEQNTGELFF
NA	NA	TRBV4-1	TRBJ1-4	TGCGCCAGCAGCCAACTACAGGGAGAAAAACTGTTTTTT	CASSQLQGEKLFF
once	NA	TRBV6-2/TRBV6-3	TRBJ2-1	TGTGCCAGCAGTTACACCAGGGTCCCTACCTCCTACAATGAGCAGTTCTTC	CASSYTRVPTSYNEQFF
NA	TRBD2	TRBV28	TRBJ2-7	TGTGCCAGCAGCCCGGGGACTAGCGTCGACGAGCAGTACTTC	CASSPGTSVDEQYF
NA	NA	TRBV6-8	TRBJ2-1	TGTGCCAGCAGTTACCGAGCAGAAGCGGAGGCTGGTGATGAGCAGTTCTTC	CASSYRAEAEAGDEQFF
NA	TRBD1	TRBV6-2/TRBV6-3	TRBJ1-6	TGTGCCAGCAGTTCGGACAGGATCTTCAATTCACCCCTCCACTTT	CASSSDRIFNSPLHF
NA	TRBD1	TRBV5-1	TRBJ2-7	TGCGCCAGCAGCGACCGGACAGGCCCCTACGAGCAGTACTTC	CASSDRTGPYEQYF
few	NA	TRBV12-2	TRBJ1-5	TGTGCAAGTCGCTTAGAGGTGACAGGGTGTAGCAATCAGCCCCAGCATTTT	CASRLEVTGCSNQPQHF
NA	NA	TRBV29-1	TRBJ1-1	TGCAGCGTTGAGGGGGGGCAGAACACTGAAGCTTTCTTT	CSVEGGQNTEAFF
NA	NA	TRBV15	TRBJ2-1	TGTGCCACCAGCAGAGATCACAGCTCCTACAATGAGCAGTTCTTC	CATSRDHSSYNEQFF
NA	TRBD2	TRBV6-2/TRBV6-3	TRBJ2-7	TGTGCCAGCAGTTACTCGAATCCCCGGGGGGGCGAGCAGTACTTC	CASSYSNPRGGEQYF
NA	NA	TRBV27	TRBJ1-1	TGTGCCAGCAGTAAAAGGCCAGGGGCCAACATGAACACTGAAGCTTTCTTT	CASSKRPGANMNTEAFF
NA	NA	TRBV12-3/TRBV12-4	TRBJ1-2	TGTGCCAGCAGCCGGGGGAGTGGCTACACCTTC	CASSRGSGYTF
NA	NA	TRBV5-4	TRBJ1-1	TGTGCCAGCAGCCGGGGGGTGGCCGGCGGCTACACTGAAGCTTTCTTT	CASSRGVAGGYTEAFF
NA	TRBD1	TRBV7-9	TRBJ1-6	TGTGCCAGCAGCTCAGGACAGGGCTCCTCACCCCTCCACTTT	CASSSGQGSSPLHF
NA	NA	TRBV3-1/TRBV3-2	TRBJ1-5	TGTGCCAGCAGCCACCCCAGAAGATTTCGGAGTCAGCCCCAGCATTTT	CASSHPRRFRSQPQHF
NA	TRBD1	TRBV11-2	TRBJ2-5	TGTGCCAGCAGCTTACAGGGGGCGCAAGAGACCCAGTACTTC	CASSLQGAQETQYF